Given below is one TCR beta chain in context. Some clones are missing from TCRdb's copy, which holds only in-frame ones; the method was immunoSEQ multiplex PCR. The table lists about 22,000 clones, around 80% of them singletons. This record comes from a study of cytotoxic CD8 clonotypes in ibrutinib-treated CLL. About the study: Among patients, some 24 responded partially and 2 completely; around 14 then stayed remitted and some 12 progressed after median about 74 months.

The material sequenced was PBMCs, taken before ibrutinib treatment. This clonotype was obtained from a human donor with chronic lymphocytic leukemia.

CDR3 coding DNA: TGTGCCAGCAGTTTCGGGGGGCCTGACTACAATGAGCAGTTCTTC. Its protein is CASSFGGPDYNEQFF. This chain uses TRBV28 with TRBJ2-1; possibly TRBD2 for D (7 bases). The CDR3 is 15 amino acids. Trimming removed 3 bases from V and 3 bases from J, with 12 bases in between. Germline assignment: CDR1 MDHEN and CDR2 SYDVKM.